A selection of T cell receptor beta chains follows, all from one sample in a study of blood T cell repertoires in COVID-19. The assay was immunoSEQ multiplex PCR, and TCRdb's table has in-frame clones only and misses some. The table records about 90,000 clones, 75% to 90% of them present only once. Sequences were obtained from peripheral blood. Receptors originate from an elderly man with active or convalescent COVID-19. The CDR3 runs from the conserved cysteine through the conserved F or W. The order of the fields is CDR3 DNA, CDR3 protein, V gene, J gene, clone size, D gene. A D gene is named only where the DNA matches it firmly. Part of the rows lack a size; the others show once, few, many or a class for expanded clones.

TGTGCCAGCAGCTTACGGGGAGCCACCTCCTACGAGCAGTACTTC	CASSLRGATSYEQYF	TRBV7-2	TRBJ2-7	.	.
TGCAGCGTCGGAAACTCAGGGGGGCACATTCAGTACTTC	CSVGNSGGHIQYF	TRBV29-1	TRBJ2-4	.	.
TGTGCCAGTAGCTTATTCGCGGATTCTCCCTACTACAATGAGCAGTTCTTC	CASSLFADSPYYNEQFF	TRBV5-8	TRBJ2-1	.	.
TGTGCCGCGCGGGTGGCACTCCTCGAGGAAGAGACCCAGTACTTC	CAARVALLEEETQYF	TRBV24-1	TRBJ2-5	.	.
TGCGCCAGCAGCCAAGAACGGCAGGGTATAGTTGTAAGCGGGAGGGATGTGGAGACCCAGTACTTC	CASSQERQGIVVSGRDVETQYF	TRBV4-3	TRBJ2-5	few	TRBD2
TGTGCCAGCAGCCCCGCGGGAGAGGGAGTGGGCACCGGGGAGCTGTTTTTT	CASSPAGEGVGTGELFF	TRBV21-1	TRBJ2-2	.	.
TGTGCCAGCAGATATCCGCCGACAGGGGTTAGCAATCAGCCCCAGCATTTT	CASRYPPTGVSNQPQHF	TRBV7-3	TRBJ1-5	.	TRBD1
TGTGCCAGCAGCCCGGTCCAGGGGTGGCAAGAGACCCAGTACTTC	CASSPVQGWQETQYF	TRBV5-5	TRBJ2-5	once	.
TGTGCCAGCAGTTTAAAATGGGGACAGGGGGACTACGAGCAGTACTTC	CASSLKWGQGDYEQYF	TRBV27	TRBJ2-7	.	TRBD1
TGTGCCAGCTCACCTCCGACTAGCGGGAGGGCCATCGGGGAGCTGTTTTTT	CASSPPTSGRAIGELFF	TRBV18	TRBJ2-2	.	TRBD2